This T cell receptor beta chain was identified during a study of blood T cell repertoires in COVID-19 (TCRdb year 2020). About the study as a whole: The collaborator samples originated in the United States, Italy and Spain and spanned the acute and convalescent phases of COVID-19. The material from the prospective study consisted of cDNA or gDNA derived from T cells, B-cell-depleted T cells, or PBMCs. Deeply sampled blood TCRbeta repertoires from subjects exposed to, actively infected with, or recovered from COVID-19 were included in the dataset. A freely available public database, intended as a resource for researchers studying the immune response to SARS-CoV-2, is where the repertoires were released. Samples came from the ongoing ImmuneRACE study (first 160 participants) plus 1,254 subjects from 6 global collaborators. A de-identified subject ID, COVID-19 status, age in years and sex were almost always included in the sample metadata. HLA class I and class II types, where available, came from metadata supplied by the sample provider rather than from assay-based typing. Overall study outcomes, separate from this receptor: The quantity of clinical and demographic metadata differed by source and by participant and was supplied without curation.

On this clone itself: There is no known antigen for this receptor. No much larger clonotype is one base removed from it; base qualities were not supplied.

Each collaborating institution followed its own protocols to collect whole blood in K2EDTA tubes. For TCRbeta analysis, collaborators shipped samples as frozen whole blood, isolated PBMCs, or DNA extracted from either of those sample types. TCRbeta CDR3 regions were amplified from genomic DNA using the immunoSEQ Assay, a bias-controlled multiplex PCR. The published analysis was carried out like this. The number of nucleated cells in each sample was estimated by amplification of reference gene primers within the assay. Sequence reads were collapsed and filtered to measure the absolute abundance of every unique TCRbeta CDR3 rearrangement. For each sample, productive Simpson clonality was calculated by taking the square root of Simpson's diversity index across productive rearrangements. TCRdb obtained this table from immuneACCESS and retained in-frame rearrangements with V and J assigned. These tables miss some clones; where compared with another copy, unresolved V genes account for less than half of the shortfall, and the remainder is unexplained. D and trimming were read from the DNA, whereas the V and J calls and clone size are those reported in that table. Present in this sample are 300,000 to 450,000 clones, 85% of which were seen just once. The leading ten clones occupy 3.5% to 4% of the sample.

Between the V and J ends, shortened by 3 bases and 6 bases respectively, the junction contains 14 bases. The CDR3 covers 15 residues, taking in both the cysteine and the phenylalanine. Only the CDR3 region is kept as DNA, spanning 45 bases read in frame from base 1. The germline V gene specifies MNHNS as CDR1 and SASEGT as CDR2. The rearranged segments are TRBV6-1 and TRBJ2-2, with the D gene call left open. The sequence came from a young woman with acute or convalescent COVID-19. Sequences were obtained from peripheral blood. DNA sequence: TGTGCCAGCAGTGATGTAGGTGAGGCGTCCGGGGAGCTGTTTTTT. This translates into CASSDVGEASGELFF.